This T cell receptor beta chain was found in a study of blood T cell repertoires in COVID-19. Across the whole study: Spain, Italy and the United States supplied samples that represented acute and convalescent COVID-19. Sample material is recorded as cDNA or gDNA derived from T cells, B-cell-depleted T cells, or PBMCs.

It was during active infection that Seattle patients were enrolled and then longitudinally followed. J was trimmed by 4 bases and V by 5 bases; bases with no gene match: 10. This CDR3 spans 15 amino acids. Germline V gives CDR1 LNHDA, CDR2 SQIVND (reference sequence). In the study's own analysis: By means of reference gene primer amplification, nucleated cell counts were estimated. The method was immunoSEQ multiplex PCR; TCRdb's version includes in-frame clones alone and lacks a portion of them. V, J and clone size were drawn from that table, and D and trimming were deduced from the DNA. Among about 160,000 clones listed, around 92% were seen once.

This TCR derives from a young man with COVID-19, enrolled during active disease. Sequencing used peripheral blood. The gene calls are TRBV19 and TRBJ1-1; 7 bases agree with TRBD1. The CDR3: CASSPRQGWGTEAFF. The CDR3 DNA follows: TGTGCCAGTAGTCCACGACAGGGATGGGGCACTGAAGCTTTCTTT.